This record covers a single TCR beta chain. This entry comes from a study of blood T cell repertoires in COVID-19. Produced via immunoSEQ multiplex PCR; TCRdb's table is partial and in-frame only. The repertoire holds a few hundred thousand clones, with approximately 92% as singletons. Germline loops: CDR1 ENHRY, CDR2 SYGVKD. The CDR3 is 14 residues long. Trimming at V came to 5 bases and at J to 4 bases, leaving 5 bases not matched to a gene. The receptor's source is a woman in her forties who had recovered from COVID-19. The gene calls are TRBV10-3 and TRBJ1-3, with 7 bases identical to TRBD1. Sequencing was done on a sample of peripheral blood. The CDR3 nucleotides are TGTGCCATCAGTTCGACAGGGCCAGGAAACACCATATATTTT. This translates into CAISSTGPGNTIYF.